The next 20 T cell receptor beta chains were all read from a single sample in a study of cytomegalovirus exposure and HLA in healthy donors. The PCR was carried out with 60 Vbeta primers and 13 Jbeta primers. Using immunoSEQ multiplex PCR, the repertoire was profiled, and TCRdb retains in-frame clones only, with some absent. This table holds 150,000 to 180,000 clones, about 80% found once. Input material: PBMCs. These receptors all come from a young man in good health and CMV-seropositive.

This clone was found once. This chain connects TRBV27 to TRBJ2-1; 9 nucleotides align to TRBD2. V lost 6 bases, J lost 6 bases, and 9 bases stayed unmatched. The CDR3 is 15 residues long. CDR1 is MNHEY and CDR2 is SMNVEV in the germline V gene (reference sequence). The DNA for the CDR3 is TGTGCCAGCAGGGGTAGCGGGAGCGGTTTCAATGAGCAGTTCTTC. Translation: CASRGSGSGFNEQFF.

This chain connects TRBV27 to TRBJ2-7; 10 bases fit TRBD2. The CDR3 has 20 residues. Trimming at V came to 0 bases and at J to 6 bases, leaving 20 bases not matched to a gene. The germline V gene has CDR1 MNHEY and CDR2 SMNVEV (reference sequence). The chain's CDR3 is CASSLSSFLAGEDSASEQYF. For the CDR3, the DNA is TGTGCCAGCAGTTTATCGAGTTTCCTAGCGGGAGAAGATTCCGCATCCGAGCAGTACTTC.

The gene calls are TRBV27 and TRBJ1-5, with D possibly matching TRBD1 (5 bases). Per the germline V gene, CDR1 is MNHEY and CDR2 is SMNVEV (reference sequence). The CDR3 contains 15 residues. The V end lost 2 bases, the J end lost 0 bases, and 8 bases lay between the germline ends. As DNA, the CDR3 is TGTGCCAGCAGTTTACAAGGGGATAGCAATCAGCCCCAGCATTTT. As protein: CASSLQGDSNQPQHF.

The chain recombines TRBV7-2 with TRBJ2-3; D is perhaps TRBD1 (6 bases). V lost 3 bases to trimming and J lost 0 bases, with 13 bases between them. The length of the CDR3 is 16 residues. Germline V gene sequence: CDR1 SGHTA, CDR2 FQGNSA. CDR3: CASSFTRDKSTDTQYF. CDR3 DNA: TGTGCCAGCAGCTTCACCCGGGACAAGAGCACAGATACGCAGTATTTT.

Only one count was recorded for this clone. The V call is TRBV5-4, the J call TRBJ1-1, with 7 bases aligning to TRBD1. Germline values: CDR1 SGHNT, CDR2 YYREEE (reference sequence). The V segment lost 1 base and the J segment 2 bases; nucleotides outside the gene matches: 8. The CDR3 totals 16 residues. CDR3 sequence (DNA): TGTGCCAGCAGCTTGCGGCTCCGGGACAGAAACACTGAAGCTTTCTTT. Translating it yields CASSLRLRDRNTEAFF. The full variable domain, its missing parts supplied by reference TRBV5-4 and TRBJ1-1, is ETGVTQSPTHLIKTRGQQVTLRCSSQSGHNTVSWYQQALGQGPQFIFQYYREEENGRGNFPPRFSGLQFPNYSSELNVNALELDDSALYLCASSLRLRDRNTEAFFGQGTRLTVV.

V gene TRBV2 combines with J gene TRBJ1-5; D is unclear. Germline V lookup: CDR1 SNHLY, CDR2 FYNNEI. Trimming cost V 5 bases and J 0 bases, with 23 bases left between them. The CDR3 is made up of 19 amino acids. The DNA of the CDR3 is TGTGCCAGCAGTCACGCGACCATTACCTACAGAGTTAGCAATCAGCCCCAGCATTTT. Its protein product is CASSHATITYRVSNQPQHF.

This clone was seen just once. This rearrangement joins TRBV5-6 to TRBJ2-3; TRBD2 might be the D (5 bases). CDR1 is SGHDT, CDR2 YYEEEE, per germline. V was clipped by 2 bases and J by 8 bases, with 21 bases between them. The CDR3 spans 16 residues. CDR3 coding DNA: TGTGCCAGCAGCTTTGTAAGGTCAGCCGGACTGGGTACGCAGTATTTT. Translation gives CASSFVRSAGLGTQYF.

The CDR3 here is CSARDQWPQHF. The CDR3 bases are TGCAGTGCTAGAGATCAATGGCCCCAGCATTTT. The rearrangement joins TRBV20-1 to TRBJ1-5; D gene ambiguous. Germline V gene data show CDR1 as DFQATT and CDR2 as SNEGSKA (reference sequence). The CDR3 length is 11 residues. With 0 bases removed from V and 9 bases from J, the gap between germline ends came to 6 bases.

The chain has TRBV19 and TRBJ2-1, with D perhaps TRBD2 (6 bases). The CDR3 length is 15 residues. V lost 4 bases and J lost 9, with 19 bases in between. Germline-derived CDR1 and CDR2 are LNHDA and SQIVND (reference sequence). CDR3 DNA sequence: TGTGCCAGTAGTAACGGACTGGGAGGTCTGGGTGAGCAGTTCTTC. Translation: CASSNGLGGLGEQFF.

CDR3 nucleotides: TGTGCCAGCAGTGACCGCGAGAGGGAGACCCAGTACTTC. The encoded protein is CASSDRERETQYF. V gene TRBV25-1 combines with J gene TRBJ2-5, with D unresolved. This CDR3 is 13 amino acids long. Trimming left V 3 bases short and J 5 bases short, with 10 bases between. Germline loops: CDR1 MGHDK, CDR2 SYGVNS. The whole variable domain, remainder taken from reference TRBV25-1 and TRBJ2-5, is EADIYQTPRYLVIGTGKKITLECSQTMGHDKMYWYQQDPGMELHLIHYSYGVNSTEKGDLSSESTVSRIRTEHFPLTLESARPSHTSQYLCASSDRERETQYFGPGTRLLVL.

The rearrangement uses TRBV10-3 and TRBJ2-1; TRBD2 matches 7 bases. This CDR3 is 16 amino acids long. The J segment lost 7 bases and the V segment lost 2 bases, leaving 11 bases of the junction unmatched. Germline values: CDR1 ENHRY, CDR2 SYGVKD. CDR3 sequence (DNA): TGTGCCATCAGTGAGAGGAGGGAGGGGACCAGGAATGAGCAGTTCTTC. The encoded protein is CAISERREGTRNEQFF.

This clone was found a few times. The chain employs TRBV5-1 and TRBJ2-7; D unclear. The CDR3 has 14 residues. Germline CDR1 SGHRS, CDR2 YFSETQ. Trimming cost V 1 base and J 2 bases, with 10 bases left between them. CDR3 in amino acids: CASSLTENPYEQYF. The CDR3 DNA reads TGCGCCAGCAGCTTGACGGAGAACCCCTACGAGCAGTACTTC.

This chain connects TRBV19 to TRBJ2-1; D is possibly TRBD2 (6 bases). The germline V gene encodes CDR1 LNHDA and CDR2 SQIVND (reference sequence). V lost 4 bases and J lost 12, with 13 bases in between. The CDR3 runs to 12 residues. This CDR3 reads CASSKGTRGQFF. Here the CDR3 DNA reads TGTGCCAGTAGTAAGGGGACTCGGGGGCAGTTCTTC.

The chain is built from TRBV18 and TRBJ1-1; no reliable D call. Per the germline V gene, CDR1 is KGHSH and CDR2 is LQKENI. Trimming removed 3 bases from V and 2 bases from J, with 10 bases in between. The CDR3 spans 14 residues. Here the CDR3 reads CASSPNQDNTEAFF. The CDR3 DNA is TGTGCCAGCTCACCGAACCAGGATAACACTGAAGCTTTCTTT.

This chain connects TRBV19 to TRBJ2-1; D may be TRBD1 (6 bases). There are 13 residues in the CDR3. Germline CDR1 and CDR2: LNHDA and SQIVND (reference sequence). V lost 2 bases, J lost 10 bases, and 12 bases lay in between. CDR3 DNA sequence: TGTGCCAGTAGTATACTCAGGGGCCAGGAGCAGTTCTTC. Its translation: CASSILRGQEQFF.

This chain joins TRBV12-5 and TRBJ2-5, with D tentatively TRBD1 (6 bases). Germline CDR1 is LGHNT and CDR2 is FRNRAP. The CDR3 is made up of 15 amino acids. V dropped 6 bases and J dropped 4 bases, with 18 bases sitting between them. The chain's CDR3 is CASGPYHSGAETQYF. CDR3 coding DNA: TGTGCTAGTGGACCATACCATTCAGGGGCAGAGACCCAGTACTTC.

This clone was counted only a few times. The V and J genes are TRBV6-1 and TRBJ1-1; no definite D call. Germline V lookup: CDR1 MNHNS, CDR2 SASEGT. The V and J ends lost 6 bases and 7 bases respectively, with 18 bases between them. The CDR3 loop spans 14 amino acids. The chain's CDR3 is CASSDIMGSSEAFF. The CDR3 nucleotides are TGTGCCAGCAGCGACATAATGGGTTCGAGTGAAGCTTTCTTT.

In regard to this clone: At one boundary the junction diverges from the germline segment, which might be a read error. This chain uses TRBV7-7 with TRBJ2-5; tentative D call: TRBD2 (6 bases). This CDR3 has 14 amino acids. Germline-derived CDR1 and CDR2 are SSHAT and FNYEAQ (reference sequence). CDR3 sequence reads: CASSSGTSQETQYF. The CDR3, as DNA: TGTGCTAGCAGTTCCGGGACTTCCCAAGAGACCCAGTACTTC.

The rearrangement joins TRBV12-5 to TRBJ1-2, with 7 bases matching TRBD1. The CDR3 consists of 14 residues. The V gene's germline CDR1 is LGHNT and CDR2 FRNRAP. The J segment lost 4 bases and the V segment lost 7 bases, leaving 9 bases of the junction unmatched. CDR3 residues: CASAEWGQPYGYTF. As DNA, the CDR3 is TGTGCTAGTGCTGAATGGGGACAGCCCTATGGCTACACCTTC.

DNA of the CDR3: TGTGCCAGCAGCTTAGAGGGCGGGACCACCTACAATGAGCAGTTCTTC. This codes for CASSLEGGTTYNEQFF. The chain joins TRBV7-8 to TRBJ2-1, with a tentative D call TRBD2 (6 bases). CDR1 is SGHVS, CDR2 FQNEAQ, per germline. V was cut by 1 base and J by 2 bases, with 12 bases left in between. This CDR3 is 16 amino acids long.